Sequencing of this T cell receptor beta chain was carried out in a study of blood T cells in healthy people across ages. The J segment lost 0 bases and the V segment lost 4 bases, leaving 7 bases of the junction unmatched. The CDR3 sequence is 16 residues long. Germline V lookup: CDR1 MGHRA, CDR2 YSYEKL. A sample-barcoded 5' primer and a J-beta primer mix were used in a second PCR of roughly 6 to 11 cycles. TCRdb re-analysed the 5' RACE reads in MiXCR, keeping a single row per CDR3 protein. The data show 850,000 to 1,000,000 distinct CDR3 sequences, 51% seen once. The source is a woman aged 55-70 years in good health. Input material: blood. The chain combines TRBV4-1 with TRBJ2-3; 7 bases match TRBD2. The CDR3 DNA follows: TGCGCCAGCAGCCGGTGGGGGGGTGCTAGCACAGATACGCAGTATTTT. Translated: CASSRWGGASTDTQYF.